This T cell receptor beta chain was recovered during a study of cytomegalovirus exposure and HLA in healthy donors. All donors participated as healthy donors of bone marrow. Study-level findings and limits: As confirmed in vitro, a few CMV-associated chains were specific for CMV antigens.

The CDR3 is 17 residues long. The germline V gene encodes CDR1 LGHNA and CDR2 YNFKEQ. Trimming pared 3 bases from V and 0 bases from J, leaving 16 bases between. In the case of this clone: Its antigen is undetermined.

PCR used 60 Vbeta primers and 13 Jbeta primers. Profiling relied on immunoSEQ multiplex PCR, and the TCRdb table lists in-frame clones only, not all of them. The table includes around 230,000 clones, about 80% detected once. This clonotype was obtained from a man aged 40-50 years in good health and CMV-seropositive. Sequencing used PBMCs. This chain connects TRBV4-2 to TRBJ2-3; D is perhaps TRBD2 (6 bases). This chain's CDR3 is CASSHGLASGSTDTQYF. Written as DNA, the CDR3 is TGTGCCAGCAGCCACGGTCTGGCAAGCGGGAGCACAGATACGCAGTATTTT.